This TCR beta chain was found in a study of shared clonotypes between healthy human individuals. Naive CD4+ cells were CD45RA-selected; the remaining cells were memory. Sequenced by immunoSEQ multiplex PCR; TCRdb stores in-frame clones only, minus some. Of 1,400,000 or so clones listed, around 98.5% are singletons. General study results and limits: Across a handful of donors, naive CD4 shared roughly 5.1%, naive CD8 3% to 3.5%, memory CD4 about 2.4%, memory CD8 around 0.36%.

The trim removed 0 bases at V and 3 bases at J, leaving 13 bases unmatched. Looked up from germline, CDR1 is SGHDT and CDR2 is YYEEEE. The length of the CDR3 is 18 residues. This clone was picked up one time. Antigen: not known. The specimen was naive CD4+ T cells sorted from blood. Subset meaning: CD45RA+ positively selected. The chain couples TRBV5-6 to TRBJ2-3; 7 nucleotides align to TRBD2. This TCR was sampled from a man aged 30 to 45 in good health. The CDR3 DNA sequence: TGTGCCAGCAGCTTGGTAGAAAGGCCACTAGCGTGGACAGATACGCAGTATTTT. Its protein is CASSLVERPLAWTDTQYF.